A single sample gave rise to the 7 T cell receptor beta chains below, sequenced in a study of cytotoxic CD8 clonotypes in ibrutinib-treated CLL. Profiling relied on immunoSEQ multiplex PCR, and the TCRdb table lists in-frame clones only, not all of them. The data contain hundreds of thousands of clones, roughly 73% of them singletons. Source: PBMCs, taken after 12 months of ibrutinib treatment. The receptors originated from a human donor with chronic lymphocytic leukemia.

The CDR3 sequence is CASSVYGVTSGAENTGELFF. The CDR3 DNA is TGTGCCAGCAGCGTTTATGGGGTGACTAGCGGGGCCGAGAACACCGGGGAGCTGTTTTTT. J is TRBJ2-2 and V is TRBV9; TRBD2 aligns across 11 bases. The V gene's germline CDR1 is SGDLS and CDR2 YYNGEE. This CDR3 spans 20 amino acids. The V segment lost 2 bases and the J segment 1 base; nucleotides outside the gene matches: 13. The whole variable domain, remainder taken from reference TRBV9 and TRBJ2-2, is DSGVTQTPKHLITATGQRVTLRCSPRSGDLSVYWYQQSLDQGLQFLIQYYNGEERAKGNILERFSAQQFPDLHSELNLSSLELGDSALYFCASSVYGVTSGAENTGELFFGEGSRLTVL.

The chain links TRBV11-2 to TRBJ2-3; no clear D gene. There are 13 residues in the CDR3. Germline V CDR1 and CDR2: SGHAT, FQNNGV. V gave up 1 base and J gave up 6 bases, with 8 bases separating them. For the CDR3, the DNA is TGTGCCAGCAGCTTAGGGTATGGGGATACGCAGTATTTT. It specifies CASSLGYGDTQYF.

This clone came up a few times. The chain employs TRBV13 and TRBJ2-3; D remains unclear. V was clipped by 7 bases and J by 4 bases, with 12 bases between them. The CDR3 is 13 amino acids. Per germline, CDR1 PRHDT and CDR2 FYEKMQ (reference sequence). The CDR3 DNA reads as TGTGCCAGCACCCCGGAACGTTCAGATACGCAGTATTTT. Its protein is CASTPERSDTQYF.

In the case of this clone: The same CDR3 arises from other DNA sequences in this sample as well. In nucleotides, the CDR3 is TGCGCCAGCAGCTTGGGGCAGTCTAATGAAAAACTGTTTTTT. Translated, it gives CASSLGQSNEKLFF. This chain links TRBV5-1 with TRBJ1-4; D is uncertain. Germline V gene sequence: CDR1 SGHRS, CDR2 YFSETQ. The CDR3 is made up of 14 amino acids. Trimming shortened V by 0 bases and J by 3 bases, and 6 bases separated the two germline ends.

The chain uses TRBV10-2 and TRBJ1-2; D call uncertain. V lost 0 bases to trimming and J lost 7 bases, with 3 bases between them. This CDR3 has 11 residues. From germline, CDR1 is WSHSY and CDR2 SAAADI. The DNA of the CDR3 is TGCGCCAGCAGTGAGTCGCGTGGCTACACCTTC. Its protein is CASSESRGYTF.

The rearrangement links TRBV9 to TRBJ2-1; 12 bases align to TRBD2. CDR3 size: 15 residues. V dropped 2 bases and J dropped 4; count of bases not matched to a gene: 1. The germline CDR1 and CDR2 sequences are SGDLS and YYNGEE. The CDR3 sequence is CASSVTSGSYNEQFF. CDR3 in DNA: TGTGCCAGCAGCGTGACTAGCGGGAGTTACAATGAGCAGTTCTTC.

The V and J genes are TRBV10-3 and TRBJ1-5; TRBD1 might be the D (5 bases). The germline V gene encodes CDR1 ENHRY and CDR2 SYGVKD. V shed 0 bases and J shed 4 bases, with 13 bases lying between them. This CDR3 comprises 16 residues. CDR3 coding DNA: TGTGCCATCAGTGAGTCCTGGCAGGGTCTAAATCAGCCCCAGCATTTT. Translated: CAISESWQGLNQPQHF.